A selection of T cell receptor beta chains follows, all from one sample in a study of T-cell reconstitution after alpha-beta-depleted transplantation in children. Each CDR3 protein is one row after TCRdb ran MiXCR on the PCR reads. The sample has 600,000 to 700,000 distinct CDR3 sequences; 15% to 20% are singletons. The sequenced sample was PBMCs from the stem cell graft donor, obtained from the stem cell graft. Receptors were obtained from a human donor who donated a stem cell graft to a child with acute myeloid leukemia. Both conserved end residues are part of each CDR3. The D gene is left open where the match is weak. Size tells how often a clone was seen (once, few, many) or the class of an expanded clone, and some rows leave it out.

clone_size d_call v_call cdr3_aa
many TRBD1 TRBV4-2 CASSQEQGAGYGYTF
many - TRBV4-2 CASSQEMAGAEAFF
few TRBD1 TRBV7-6 CASSSGQVLRTDTQYF
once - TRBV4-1 CASSPLGGAKEDEQFF
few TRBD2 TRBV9 CASSVEGSGGAQYF
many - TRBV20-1 CSARPSEGGYTF
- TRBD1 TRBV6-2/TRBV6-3 CASGRGGQGGDYGYTF
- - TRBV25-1 CASSDPRWDIQYF
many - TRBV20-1 CSARGGQGGYYEQYF
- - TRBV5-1 CASSLAPLGGTSTDTQYF
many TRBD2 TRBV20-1 CSAIALLAGEPQETQYF
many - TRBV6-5 CASSLSRGGYNEQFF
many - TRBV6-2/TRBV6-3 CASSYGGPNQPQHF
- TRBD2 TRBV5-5 CASSLARLAGGLYEQYF
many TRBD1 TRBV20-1 CSAPPGQNSPLHF
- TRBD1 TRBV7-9 CARMGDREGAGELFF
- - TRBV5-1 CASSLGQGETDTQYF
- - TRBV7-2 CASSLTSSGTEAFF
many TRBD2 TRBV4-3 CASSQDELAASYNEQFF
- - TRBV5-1 CASSSWTGTDTQYF
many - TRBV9 CASSVDGNRDQPQHF
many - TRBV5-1 CASSRDHRLDGETQYF
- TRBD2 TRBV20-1 CSALTSGGPGLPTETQYF
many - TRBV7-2 CASSLGRDNEQFF
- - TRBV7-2 CASSPHGPKNTGELFF
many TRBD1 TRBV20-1 CSARVIPGTGRNSPLHF
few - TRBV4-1 CASSQMDGEGYTF
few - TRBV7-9 CASSLVRPADTEAFF
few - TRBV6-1 CASSRRLRQVNSNQPQHF
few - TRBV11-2 CASSLRFCGGAPPIEQYF
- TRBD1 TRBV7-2 CASSPTGQGNQPQHF
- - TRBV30 CAWSVKGVSYEQYF
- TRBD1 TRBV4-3 CASSQGVRQGTYEQYF
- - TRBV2 CASFTGYNEQFF
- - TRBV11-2 CASSPGSKNIQYF
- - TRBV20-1 CSASAWQGHSDTQYF
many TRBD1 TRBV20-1 CSAKTGTGTFYNEQFF
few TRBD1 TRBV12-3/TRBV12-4 CASSHRGRDTEAFF
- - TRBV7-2 CASSLEPGPAKNIQYF
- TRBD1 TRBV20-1 CSARGDRGPYEQYF
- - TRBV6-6 CASSTDRTTEAFF
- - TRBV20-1 CSAPPAGYQPQHF
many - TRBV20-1 CSAMTDSNQPQHF
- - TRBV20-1 CSAGGPFHTGTDTQYF
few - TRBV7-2 CASSLIGLPYEQYF
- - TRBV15 CATSRDNTYNEQFF
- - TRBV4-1 CASSQESTGELFF
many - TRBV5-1 CASSSESSSYNEQFF
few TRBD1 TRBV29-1 CSLNGARDRGLNTEAFF
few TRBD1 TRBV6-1 CASSVYRGTEAFF
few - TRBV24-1 CATSDPRTGTDTQYF
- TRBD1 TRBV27 CASSRRGHTGELFF
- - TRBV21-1 CASPGLAQGTQYF
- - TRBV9 CASSAESGALNTEAFF
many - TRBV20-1 CSALADRETQYF
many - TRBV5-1 CASSLYQETQYF
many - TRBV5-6 CASSLRLRQGNQPQHF
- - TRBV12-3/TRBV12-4 CASSRDFGSNQPQHF